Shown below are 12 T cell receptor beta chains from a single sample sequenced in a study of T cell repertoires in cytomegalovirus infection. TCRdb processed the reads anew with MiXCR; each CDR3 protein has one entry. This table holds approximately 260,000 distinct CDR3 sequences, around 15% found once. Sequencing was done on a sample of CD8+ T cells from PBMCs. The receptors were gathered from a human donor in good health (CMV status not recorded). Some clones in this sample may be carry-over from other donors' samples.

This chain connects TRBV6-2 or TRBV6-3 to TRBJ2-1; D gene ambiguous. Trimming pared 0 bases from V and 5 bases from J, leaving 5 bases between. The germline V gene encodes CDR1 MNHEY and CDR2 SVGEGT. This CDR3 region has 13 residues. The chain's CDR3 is CASSYSVNNEQFF. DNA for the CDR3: TGTGCCAGCAGTTACTCCGTTAACAATGAGCAGTTCTTC.

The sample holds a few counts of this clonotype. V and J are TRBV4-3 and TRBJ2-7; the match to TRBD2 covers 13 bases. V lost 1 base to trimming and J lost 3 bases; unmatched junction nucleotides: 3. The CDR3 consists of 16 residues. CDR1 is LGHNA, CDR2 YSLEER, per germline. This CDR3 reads CASSQGLAGGYYEQYF. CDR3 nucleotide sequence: TGCGCCAGCAGCCAAGGACTAGCGGGGGGCTACTACGAGCAGTACTTC.

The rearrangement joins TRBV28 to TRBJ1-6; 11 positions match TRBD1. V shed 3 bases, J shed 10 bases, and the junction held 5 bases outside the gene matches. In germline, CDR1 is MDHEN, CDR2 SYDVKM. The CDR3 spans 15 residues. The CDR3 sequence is CASSFGGTGGSPLHF. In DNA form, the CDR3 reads TGTGCCAGCAGTTTTGGGGGGACAGGGGGATCACCCCTCCACTTT.

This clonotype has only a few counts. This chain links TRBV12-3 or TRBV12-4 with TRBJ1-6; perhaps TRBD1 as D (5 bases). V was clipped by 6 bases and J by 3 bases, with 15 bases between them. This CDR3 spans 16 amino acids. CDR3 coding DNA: TGTGCCAGCAGCCACCTTGGGGCGGACTATAATTCACCCCTCCACTTT. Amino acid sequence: CASSHLGADYNSPLHF.

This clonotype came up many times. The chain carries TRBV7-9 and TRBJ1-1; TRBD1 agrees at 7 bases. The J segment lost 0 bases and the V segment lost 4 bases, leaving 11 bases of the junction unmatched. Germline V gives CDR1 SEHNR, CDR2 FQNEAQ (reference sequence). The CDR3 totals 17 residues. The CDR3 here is CASSSPLRDSMNTEAFF. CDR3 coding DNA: TGTGCCAGCAGCTCTCCCCTTCGGGACAGTATGAACACTGAAGCTTTCTTT.

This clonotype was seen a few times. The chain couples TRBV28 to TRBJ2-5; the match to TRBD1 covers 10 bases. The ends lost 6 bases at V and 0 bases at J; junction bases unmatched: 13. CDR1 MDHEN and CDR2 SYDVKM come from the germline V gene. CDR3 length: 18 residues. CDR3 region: CASRLTRIGTGDQETQYF. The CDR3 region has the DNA TGTGCCAGCAGACTAACGAGGATCGGGACAGGGGACCAAGAGACCCAGTACTTC.

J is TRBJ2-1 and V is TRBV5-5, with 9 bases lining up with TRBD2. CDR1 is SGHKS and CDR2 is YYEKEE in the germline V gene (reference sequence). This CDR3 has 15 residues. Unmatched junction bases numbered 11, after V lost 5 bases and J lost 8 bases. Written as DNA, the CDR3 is TGTGCCAGCAGTAAAGTAGAACTAGCGGGCCATGAGCAGTTCTTC. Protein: CASSKVELAGHEQFF.

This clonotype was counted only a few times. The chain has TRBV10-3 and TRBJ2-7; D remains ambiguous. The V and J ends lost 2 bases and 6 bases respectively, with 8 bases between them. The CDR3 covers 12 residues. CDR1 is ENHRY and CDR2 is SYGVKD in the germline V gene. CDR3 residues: CAISENPAEQYF. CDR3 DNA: TGTGCCATCAGTGAGAACCCAGCCGAGCAGTACTTC.

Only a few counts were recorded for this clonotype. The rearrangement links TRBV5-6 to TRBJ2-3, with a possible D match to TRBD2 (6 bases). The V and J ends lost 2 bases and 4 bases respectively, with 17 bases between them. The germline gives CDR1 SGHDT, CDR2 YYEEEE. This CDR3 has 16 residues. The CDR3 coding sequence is TGTGCCAGCAGCTTTGTCACTAGCCTTGCGGCAGATACGCAGTATTTT. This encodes CASSFVTSLAADTQYF.

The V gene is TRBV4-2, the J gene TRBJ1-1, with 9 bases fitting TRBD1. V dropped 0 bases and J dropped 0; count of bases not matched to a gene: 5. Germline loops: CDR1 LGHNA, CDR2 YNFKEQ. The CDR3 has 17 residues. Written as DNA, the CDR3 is TGTGCCAGCAGCCAAGATACAGGGGGCATAGTGAACACTGAAGCTTTCTTT. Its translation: CASSQDTGGIVNTEAFF.

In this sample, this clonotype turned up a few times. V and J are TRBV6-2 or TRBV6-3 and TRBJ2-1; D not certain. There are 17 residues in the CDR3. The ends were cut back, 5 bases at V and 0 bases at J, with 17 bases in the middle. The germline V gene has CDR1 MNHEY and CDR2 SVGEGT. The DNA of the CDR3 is TGTGCCAGCAGTCTTTCGCCGACCGATATCTCCTACAATGAGCAGTTCTTC. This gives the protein CASSLSPTDISYNEQFF.

CDR3 sequence reads: CASSASGYTGELFF. In DNA, the CDR3 is TGTGCCAGCAGCGCTAGCGGGTACACCGGGGAGCTGTTTTTT. This chain joins TRBV13 and TRBJ2-2; TRBD2 aligns across 8 bases. The CDR3 totals 14 residues. J was trimmed by 3 bases and V by 5 bases; bases with no gene match: 2. CDR1 and CDR2 (germline): PRHDT, FYEKMQ (reference sequence).